The clone carrying this TCR beta chain was detected a few times. The V gene's germline CDR1 is MNHEY and CDR2 SVGAGI. The V end lost 2 bases, the J end lost 1 base, and 11 bases lay between the germline ends. The CDR3 consists of 15 residues. The sample comes from a study of memory CD4+ T cells and cytomegalovirus serostatus. Sequencing was performed with immunoSEQ multiplex PCR; in TCRdb, only in-frame clones are kept and a portion is missing. This table has some 80,000 clones, less than 90% appearing once. Single viable CD3+CD4+CD8-CD45RO+ cells were sorted as the memory CD4+ T cells. The source is an adult in good health and CMV-seronegative. Material: memory CD4+ T cells from blood. This chain uses TRBV6-5 with TRBJ1-1, with D perhaps matching TRBD1 (5 bases). For the CDR3, the DNA is TGTGCCAGCAGTTACGGGACTGACCAGAACACTGAAGCTTTCTTT. It encodes CASSYGTDQNTEAFF.